The clone carrying this T cell receptor beta chain was seen more than once but under ten times. The target antigen is unknown. The sample belongs to a study of T cells after yellow fever vaccination. Study observations and caveats: Booster samples showed a return of most primary-vaccination clones (around 96% CD4, over 70% CD8). Overall, a small share of clonotypes was seen in both CD4 and CD8 compartments. Repertoires obtained by FACS sorting could include abundant clonotypes that entered as contaminants from the bulk population.

Per the germline V gene, CDR1 is SEHNR and CDR2 is FQNEAQ (reference sequence). The CDR3 consists of 14 residues. V lost 8 bases and J lost 1, with 14 bases in between. In making TCR cDNA, 5'RACE template switching added a universal primer site and UMIs to it. TCRdb independently ran MiXCR on the 5' RACE reads; one entry per CDR3 protein. Of about 350,000 distinct CDR3 sequences listed, approximately 4% are singletons. This clonotype was sampled from a man aged 18 to 30 who received the YFV17D yellow fever vaccine. The rearrangement links TRBV7-9 to TRBJ2-5; D not certain. Sequencing used PBMCs, obtained 5 days after the yellow fever booster vaccination. In DNA form, the CDR3 reads TGTGCCAGCCGGTCCTTACACCTCCAAGAGACCCAGTACTTC. Translating it yields CASRSLHLQETQYF.